Listed below are T cell receptor beta chains from one sample, sequenced in a study of T cells in Graves' hyperthyroidism and ophthalmopathy. Each CDR3 protein is one row after TCRdb ran MiXCR on the multiplex PCR reads. The sample includes some 300,000 distinct CDR3 sequences, roughly 13% seen only once; the top ten take roughly 7.9%. Material for sequencing was blood. These receptors came from a woman aged 40 to 55 with Graves' hyperthyroidism. Both conserved end residues are part of each CDR3. Fields, in order: J gene, D gene, CDR3 length, clone size, V gene, CDR3 DNA, CDR3 protein. The D gene is left open where the match is weak. The listing skips clone size in some rows; elsewhere it reads once, few, many or a size class.

TRBJ2-3 - 11 many TRBV6-1 TGTGCCAGCACCAGGGATGACACGCAGTATTTT CASTRDDTQYF
TRBJ1-2 TRBD1 15 - TRBV7-9 TGTGCCAGCAGCTCTCGGGGGGGGGACAGCTATGGCTACACCTTC CASSSRGGDSYGYTF
TRBJ1-4 - 11 few TRBV20-1 TGCAGTGCTAGCAGGGATGAAAAACTGTTTTTT CSASRDEKLFF
TRBJ1-1 - 13 many TRBV7-9 TGTGCCAGCAGTTCGGGCCCAAACACTGAAGCTTTCTTT CASSSGPNTEAFF
TRBJ2-2 TRBD1 15 many TRBV7-8 TGTGCCAGCAGCGGGGACAGGGCATTCACCGGGGAGCTGTTTTTT CASSGDRAFTGELFF
TRBJ1-2 - 13 many TRBV19 TGTGCCAGTAGTAGAGGCAAGGTGGATGGCTACACCTTC CASSRGKVDGYTF
TRBJ1-5 - 16 many TRBV7-9 TGTGCCAGCAGCACCACACAGGGCGGCAGCAATCAGCCCCAGCATTTT CASSTTQGGSNQPQHF
TRBJ1-3 - 15 - TRBV19 TGTGCCAGTAGTTTCGCCGGCATCTCTGGAAACACCATATATTTT CASSFAGISGNTIYF
TRBJ2-2 - 14 many TRBV27 TGTGCCAGCAGTTTCGGGGCGAACACCGGGGAGCTGTTTTTT CASSFGANTGELFF
TRBJ2-1 TRBD2 13 many TRBV2 TGTGCCAGCAGTCTAGTAGCGGGATCTGAGCAGTTCTTC CASSLVAGSEQFF
TRBJ1-5 - 16 many TRBV6-1 TGTGCCAGCAGACCTTATGGGGGGGAGAGCAATCAGCCCCAGCATTTT CASRPYGGESNQPQHF
TRBJ2-7 - 13 many TRBV2 TGTGCCAGCATCCTTGAAGGGGGATACGAGCAGTACTTC CASILEGGYEQYF
TRBJ2-1 TRBD2 17 many TRBV14 TGTGCCAGCAGCCAATCGCCCGGGACTAGCGGGAGGACTGAGCAGTTCTTC CASSQSPGTSGRTEQFF
TRBJ2-6 TRBD1 16 - TRBV11-2 TGTGCCAGCAGCCCCAGGGGGATGTCTGGGGCCAACGCCCTGACTTTC CASSPRGMSGANALTF
TRBJ2-1 - 13 many TRBV6-1 TGTGCCAGCAGGGACAAGTGGCACAATGAGCAGTTCTTC CASRDKWHNEQFF
TRBJ2-1 TRBD1 15 - TRBV19 TGTGCCAGTACCCGGACAGGGAGCCCCTACAATGAGCAGTTCTTC CASTRTGSPYNEQFF
TRBJ2-5 - 12 few TRBV20-1 TGCAGTGCTACCGCAGGGTTGGAGACCCAGTACTTC CSATAGLETQYF
TRBJ2-3 - 14 many TRBV20-1 TGCAGTGCCAACCTCCTTCGGTGGGAGGATACGCAGTATTTT CSANLLRWEDTQYF
TRBJ2-3 - 14 many TRBV2 TGTGCCACCCGAGGCGGGGTTAGCACAGATACGCAGTATTTT CATRGGVSTDTQYF
TRBJ2-3 TRBD2 19 few TRBV14 TGTGCCAGCAGCCAAGATGGCCTAGCGGGAGTGTTTGTGACAGATACGCAGTATTTT CASSQDGLAGVFVTDTQYF
TRBJ2-7 TRBD1 13 many TRBV30 TGTGCCTGCGGACAGGGGGCTTTCTACGAGCAGTACTTC CACGQGAFYEQYF
TRBJ2-7 - 14 many TRBV25-1 TGTGCCAGCAGTGTGACAGGTAACTCCTACGAGCAGTACTTC CASSVTGNSYEQYF
TRBJ2-7 - 14 many TRBV7-9 TGTGCCAGCAGCTTAGTCGGGGATGTAAGCGAGCAGTACTTC CASSLVGDVSEQYF
TRBJ2-3 - 14 - TRBV5-6 TGTGCCAGCAGCTCGGCACCGGAAACAGATACGCAGTATTTT CASSSAPETDTQYF